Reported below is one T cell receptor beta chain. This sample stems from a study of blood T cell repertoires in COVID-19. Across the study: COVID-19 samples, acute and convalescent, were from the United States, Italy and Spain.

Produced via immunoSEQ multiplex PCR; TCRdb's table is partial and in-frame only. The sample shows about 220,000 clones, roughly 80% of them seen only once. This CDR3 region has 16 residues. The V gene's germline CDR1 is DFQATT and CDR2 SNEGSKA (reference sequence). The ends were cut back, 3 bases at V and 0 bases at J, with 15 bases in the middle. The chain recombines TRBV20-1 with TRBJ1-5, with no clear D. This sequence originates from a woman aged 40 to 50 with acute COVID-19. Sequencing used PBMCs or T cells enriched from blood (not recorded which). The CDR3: CSASQRGVYSNQPQHF. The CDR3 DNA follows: TGCAGTGCTAGTCAGAGAGGAGTTTATAGCAATCAGCCCCAGCATTTT.